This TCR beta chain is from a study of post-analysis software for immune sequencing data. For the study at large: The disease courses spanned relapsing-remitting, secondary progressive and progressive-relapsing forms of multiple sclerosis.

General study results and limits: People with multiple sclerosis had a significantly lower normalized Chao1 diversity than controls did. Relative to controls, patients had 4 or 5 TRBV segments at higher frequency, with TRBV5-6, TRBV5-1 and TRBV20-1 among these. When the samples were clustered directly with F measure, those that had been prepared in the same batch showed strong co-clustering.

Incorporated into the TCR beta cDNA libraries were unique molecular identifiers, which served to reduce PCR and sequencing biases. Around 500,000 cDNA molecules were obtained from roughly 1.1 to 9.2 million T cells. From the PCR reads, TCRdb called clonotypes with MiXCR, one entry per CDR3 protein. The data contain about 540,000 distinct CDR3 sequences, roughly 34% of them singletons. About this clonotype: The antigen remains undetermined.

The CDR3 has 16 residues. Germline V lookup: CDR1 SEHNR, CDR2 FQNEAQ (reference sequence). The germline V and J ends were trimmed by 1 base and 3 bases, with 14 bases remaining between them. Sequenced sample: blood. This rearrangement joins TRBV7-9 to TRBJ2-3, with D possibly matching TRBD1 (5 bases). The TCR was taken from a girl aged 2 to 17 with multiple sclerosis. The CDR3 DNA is TGTGCCAGCAGCTTAGAAAAGGGGCCGCGGACAGATACGCAGTATTTT. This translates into CASSLEKGPRTDTQYF.